These T cell receptor beta chains were read from a single sample in a study of cytomegalovirus exposure and HLA in healthy donors. Sequenced by immunoSEQ multiplex PCR; TCRdb stores in-frame clones only, minus some. The profile shows approximately 220,000 clones, less than 85% of them singletons. The source material was PBMCs. These receptors all come from a man between 18 and 35 years old in good health and CMV-seronegative. Each CDR3 is given with its conserved first and last residue.

V: TRBV7-2; J: TRBJ2-5; length: 14; CDR3: CASSPPPGGETQYF
V: TRBV2; J: TRBJ2-1; length: 12; CDR3: CASSEDTTRQFF
V: TRBV5-1; J: TRBJ1-4; length: 16; CDR3: CASSLEAGSTNEKLFF
V: TRBV4-1; J: TRBJ2-6; length: 16; CDR3: CASSQEAGAGANVLTF
V: TRBV27; J: TRBJ1-2; length: 17; CDR3: CANSLSPDPRGSYGYTF
V: TRBV10-3; J: TRBJ1-1; length: 13; CDR3: CAISPTGGGEAFF
V: TRBV27; J: TRBJ2-2; length: 16; CDR3: CASRSRGGQGAGELFF
V: TRBV20-1; J: TRBJ1-1; length: 10; CDR3: CSASDTEAFF
V: TRBV7-9; J: TRBJ2-2; length: 16; CDR3: CAILGLAGESDGELFF
V: TRBV7-9; J: TRBJ1-3; length: 16; CDR3: CASSSIGQGARNTIYF
V: TRBV7-2; J: TRBJ2-7; length: 19; CDR3: CASSLVVGGSGRHLYEQYF
V: TRBV18; J: TRBJ2-1; length: 15; CDR3: CASSHLAGGQGEQFF
V: TRBV7-9; J: TRBJ2-1; length: 15; CDR3: CASSLMTSGSGEQFF
V: TRBV4-1; J: TRBJ2-1; length: 17; CDR3: CASSQEGGGSSYNEQFF
V: TRBV6-1; J: TRBJ2-2; length: 15; CDR3: CASSWTSGNTGELFF
V: TRBV5-4; J: TRBJ2-7; length: 15; CDR3: CASSSPGQVNYEQYF
V: TRBV4-2; J: TRBJ2-1; length: 17; CDR3: CASSQDIRGSSYNEQFF
V: TRBV27; J: TRBJ1-5; length: 13; CDR3: CASSQDRGEPQHF
V: TRBV9; J: TRBJ2-1; length: 16; CDR3: CASSVRGRAEMGEQFF
V: TRBV5-4; J: TRBJ2-4; length: 16; CDR3: CASSPTRDIAKNIQYF
V: TRBV30; J: TRBJ1-4; length: 14; CDR3: CAWSPGGMNEKLFF
V: TRBV5-6; J: TRBJ2-7; length: 16; CDR3: CASSLGPGSATYEQYF
V: TRBV7-7; J: TRBJ2-3; length: 14; CDR3: CAGSLGASTDTQYF
V: TRBV30; J: TRBJ1-2; length: 15; CDR3: CAWSDLGRPNYGYTF
V: TRBV2; J: TRBJ1-1; length: 14; CDR3: CASSEGQGIAGAFF
V: TRBV12-5; J: TRBJ1-6; length: 17; CDR3: CASGLDRWGQGASPLHF
V: TRBV6-5; J: TRBJ1-1; length: 12; CDR3: CASSYGGERAFF
V: TRBV15; J: TRBJ2-1; length: 16; CDR3: CATSTTPRGGRAEQFF
V: TRBV10-3; J: TRBJ1-1; length: 13; CDR3: CAISESRDTEAFF
V: TRBV5-1; J: TRBJ2-7; length: 15; CDR3: CASSQGTSGTYEQYF
V: TRBV10-3; J: TRBJ2-7; length: 17; CDR3: CAISPRLAGGPGNEQYF
V: TRBV2; J: TRBJ1-1; length: 13; CDR3: CAIRPGYDTEAFF
V: TRBV5-1; J: TRBJ1-1; length: 13; CDR3: CASSFQQNTEAFF
V: TRBV18; J: TRBJ1-1; length: 17; CDR3: CASSPRGLPDVNTEAFF
V: TRBV28; J: TRBJ1-5; length: 15; CDR3: CASSFRQVRPQPQHF
V: TRBV29-1; J: TRBJ1-2; length: 14; CDR3: CSVEKNRAHYGYTF
V: TRBV11-2; J: TRBJ2-2; length: 15; CDR3: CASSKITGNPGELFF
V: TRBV10-2; J: TRBJ2-7; length: 15; CDR3: CASRVRGTGTYEQYF
V: TRBV19; J: TRBJ2-1; length: 15; CDR3: CASSITQGGYNEQFF
V: TRBV2; J: TRBJ2-7; length: 14; CDR3: CASRPRDRGKEQYF
V: TRBV6-5; J: TRBJ2-7; length: 14; CDR3: CASRWTVGAYEQYF
V: TRBV19; J: TRBJ2-2; length: 14; CDR3: CASSIPGITGELFF
V: TRBV19; J: TRBJ2-1; length: 15; CDR3: CASSIIKSSYNEQFF